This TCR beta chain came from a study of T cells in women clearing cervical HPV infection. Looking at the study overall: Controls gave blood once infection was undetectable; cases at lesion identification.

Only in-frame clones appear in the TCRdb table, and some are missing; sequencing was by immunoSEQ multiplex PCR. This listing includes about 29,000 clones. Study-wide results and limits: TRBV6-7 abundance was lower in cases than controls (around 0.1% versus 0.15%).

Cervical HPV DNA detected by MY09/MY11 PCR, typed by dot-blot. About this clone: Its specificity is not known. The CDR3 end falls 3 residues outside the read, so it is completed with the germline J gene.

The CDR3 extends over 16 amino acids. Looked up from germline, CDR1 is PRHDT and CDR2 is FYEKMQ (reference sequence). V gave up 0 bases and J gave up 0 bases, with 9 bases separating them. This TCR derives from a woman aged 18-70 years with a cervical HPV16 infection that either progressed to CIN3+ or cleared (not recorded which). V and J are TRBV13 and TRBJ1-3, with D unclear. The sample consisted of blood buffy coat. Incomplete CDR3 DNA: TGTGCCAGCAGCTTAGGACACCTGAGCTCTGGAAACACC. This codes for CASSLGHLSSGNT. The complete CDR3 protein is CASSLGHLSSGNTIYF.